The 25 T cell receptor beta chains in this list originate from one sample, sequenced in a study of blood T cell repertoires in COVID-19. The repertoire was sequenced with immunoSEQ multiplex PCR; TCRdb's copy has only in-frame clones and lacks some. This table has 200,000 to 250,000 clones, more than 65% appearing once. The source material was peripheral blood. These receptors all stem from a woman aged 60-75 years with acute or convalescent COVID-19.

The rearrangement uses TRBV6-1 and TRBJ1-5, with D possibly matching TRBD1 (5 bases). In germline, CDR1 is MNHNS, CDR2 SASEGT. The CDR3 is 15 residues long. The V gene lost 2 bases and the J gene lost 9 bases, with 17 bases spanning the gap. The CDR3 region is CASSEIGGSGGPQHF. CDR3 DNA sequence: TGTGCCAGCAGTGAAATCGGGGGGAGCGGGGGGCCCCAGCATTTT.

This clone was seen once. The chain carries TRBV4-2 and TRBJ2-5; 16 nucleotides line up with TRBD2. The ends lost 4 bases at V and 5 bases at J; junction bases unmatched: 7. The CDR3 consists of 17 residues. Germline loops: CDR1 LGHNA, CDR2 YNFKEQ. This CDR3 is CASSPGTSGGAEETQYF. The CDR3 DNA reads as TGTGCCAGCAGCCCGGGGACTAGCGGGGGGGCCGAGGAGACCCAGTACTTC.

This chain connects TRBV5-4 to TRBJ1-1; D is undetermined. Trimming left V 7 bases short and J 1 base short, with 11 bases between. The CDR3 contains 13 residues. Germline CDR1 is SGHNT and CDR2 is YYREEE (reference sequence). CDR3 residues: CASLDSSNTEAFF. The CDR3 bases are TGTGCCAGCCTAGACTCATCGAACACTGAAGCTTTCTTT.

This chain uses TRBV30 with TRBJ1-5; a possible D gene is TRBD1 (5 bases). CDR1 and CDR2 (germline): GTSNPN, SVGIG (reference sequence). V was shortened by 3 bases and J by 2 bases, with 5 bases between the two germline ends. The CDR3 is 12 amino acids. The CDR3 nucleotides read TGTGCCTGGAGGACAGGCAATCAGCCCCAGCATTTT. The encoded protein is CAWRTGNQPQHF.

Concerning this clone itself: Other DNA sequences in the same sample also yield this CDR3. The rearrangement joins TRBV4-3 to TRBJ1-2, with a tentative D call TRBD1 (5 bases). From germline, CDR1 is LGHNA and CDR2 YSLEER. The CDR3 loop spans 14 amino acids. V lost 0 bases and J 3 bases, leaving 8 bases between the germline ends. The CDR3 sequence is CASSQDRGDYGYTF. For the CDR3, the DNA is TGCGCCAGCAGCCAAGATAGGGGTGACTATGGCTACACCTTC.

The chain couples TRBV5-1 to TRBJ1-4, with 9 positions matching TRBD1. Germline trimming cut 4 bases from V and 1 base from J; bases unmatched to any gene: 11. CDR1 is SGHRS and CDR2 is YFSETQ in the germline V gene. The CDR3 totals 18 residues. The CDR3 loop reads CASSQTGQGMGTNEKLFF. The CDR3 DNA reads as TGCGCCAGCAGCCAGACAGGACAGGGGATGGGAACTAATGAAAAACTGTTTTTT.

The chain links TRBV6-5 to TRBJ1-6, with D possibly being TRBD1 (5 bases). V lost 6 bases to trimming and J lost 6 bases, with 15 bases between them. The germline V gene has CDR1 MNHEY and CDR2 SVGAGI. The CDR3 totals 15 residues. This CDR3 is CASSPRGRGNSPLHF. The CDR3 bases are TGTGCCAGCAGCCCCCGGGGGAGAGGTAATTCACCCCTCCACTTT.

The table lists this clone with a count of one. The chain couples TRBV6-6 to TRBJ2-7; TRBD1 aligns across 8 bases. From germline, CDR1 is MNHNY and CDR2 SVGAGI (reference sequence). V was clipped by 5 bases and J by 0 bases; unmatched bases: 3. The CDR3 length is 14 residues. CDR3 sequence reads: CASSQGQGSYEQYF. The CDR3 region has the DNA TGTGCCAGCAGTCAAGGACAGGGCTCCTACGAGCAGTACTTC.

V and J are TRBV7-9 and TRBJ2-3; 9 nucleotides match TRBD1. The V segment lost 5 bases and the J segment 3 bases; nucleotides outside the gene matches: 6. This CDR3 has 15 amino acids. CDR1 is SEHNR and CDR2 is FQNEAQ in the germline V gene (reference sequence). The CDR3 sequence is CASSPGDRETDTQYF. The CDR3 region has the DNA TGTGCCAGCAGCCCAGGGGACAGGGAGACAGATACGCAGTATTTT.

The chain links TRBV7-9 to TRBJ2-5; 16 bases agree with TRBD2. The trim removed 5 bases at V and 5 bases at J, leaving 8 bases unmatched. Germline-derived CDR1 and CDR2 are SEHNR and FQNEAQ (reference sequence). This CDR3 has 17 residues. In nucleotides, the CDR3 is TGTGCCAGCAGCCTAGGGACTAGCGGGGGGGCCCGGGAGACCCAGTACTTC. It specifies CASSLGTSGGARETQYF.

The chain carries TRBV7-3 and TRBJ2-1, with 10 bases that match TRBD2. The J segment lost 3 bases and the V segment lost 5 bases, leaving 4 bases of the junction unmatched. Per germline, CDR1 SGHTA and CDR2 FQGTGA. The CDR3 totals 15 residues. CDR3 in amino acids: CASSLERGGYNEQFF. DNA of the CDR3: TGTGCCAGCAGCCTCGAGCGGGGGGGCTACAATGAGCAGTTCTTC.

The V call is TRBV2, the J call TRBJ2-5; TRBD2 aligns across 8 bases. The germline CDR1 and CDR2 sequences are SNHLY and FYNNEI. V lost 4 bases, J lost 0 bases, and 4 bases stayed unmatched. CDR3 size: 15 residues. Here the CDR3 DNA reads TGTGCCAGCAGTGGAATAGCGGGGTACCAAGAGACCCAGTACTTC. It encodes CASSGIAGYQETQYF.

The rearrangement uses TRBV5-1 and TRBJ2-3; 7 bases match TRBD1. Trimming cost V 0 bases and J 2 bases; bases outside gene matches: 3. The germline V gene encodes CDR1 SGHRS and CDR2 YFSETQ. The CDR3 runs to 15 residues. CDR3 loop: CASSLGGTDTDTQYF. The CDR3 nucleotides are TGCGCCAGCAGCTTGGGTGGGACAGACACAGATACGCAGTATTTT. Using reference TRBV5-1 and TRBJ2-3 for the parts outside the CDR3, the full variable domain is KAGVTQTPRYLIKTRGQQVTLSCSPISGHRSVSWYQQTPGQGLQFLFEYFSETQRNKGNFPGRFSGRQFSNSRSEMNVSTLELGDSALYLCASSLGGTDTDTQYFGPGTRLTVL.

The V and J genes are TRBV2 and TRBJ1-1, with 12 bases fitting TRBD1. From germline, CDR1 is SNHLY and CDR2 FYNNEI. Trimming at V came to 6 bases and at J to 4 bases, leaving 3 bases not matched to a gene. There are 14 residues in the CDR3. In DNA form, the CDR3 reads TGTGCCAGCAGGGGACAGGGGGCCGGCACTGAAGCTTTCTTT. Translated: CASRGQGAGTEAFF.

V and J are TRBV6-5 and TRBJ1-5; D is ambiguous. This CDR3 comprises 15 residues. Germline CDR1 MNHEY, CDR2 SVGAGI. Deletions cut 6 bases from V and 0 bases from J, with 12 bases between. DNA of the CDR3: TGTGCCAGCAGGGAGAGGGCGCATAGCAATCAGCCCCAGCATTTT. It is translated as CASRERAHSNQPQHF.

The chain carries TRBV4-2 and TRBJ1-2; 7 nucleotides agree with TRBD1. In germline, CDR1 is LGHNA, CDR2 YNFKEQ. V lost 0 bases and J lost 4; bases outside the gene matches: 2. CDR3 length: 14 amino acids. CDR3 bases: TGTGCCAGCAGCCAAGAGGACAGGCCCTATGGCTACACCTTC. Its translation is CASSQEDRPYGYTF.

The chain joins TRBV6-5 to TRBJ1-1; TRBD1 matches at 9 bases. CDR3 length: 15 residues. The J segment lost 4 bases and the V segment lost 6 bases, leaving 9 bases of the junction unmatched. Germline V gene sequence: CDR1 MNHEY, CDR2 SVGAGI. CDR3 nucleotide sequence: TGTGCCAGCAGAATACAGGGGGCGGTAAGCACTGAAGCTTTCTTT. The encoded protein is CASRIQGAVSTEAFF.

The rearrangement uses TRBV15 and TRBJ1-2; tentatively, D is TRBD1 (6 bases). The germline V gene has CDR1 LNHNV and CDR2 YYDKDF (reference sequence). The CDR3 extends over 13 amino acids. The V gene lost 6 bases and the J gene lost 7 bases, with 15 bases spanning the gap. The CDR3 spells CATRATGRGGYTF. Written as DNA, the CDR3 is TGTGCCACCAGGGCGACAGGTAGGGGTGGCTACACCTTC.

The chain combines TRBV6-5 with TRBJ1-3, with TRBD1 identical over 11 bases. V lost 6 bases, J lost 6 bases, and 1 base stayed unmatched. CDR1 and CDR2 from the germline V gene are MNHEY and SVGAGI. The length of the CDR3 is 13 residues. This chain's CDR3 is CASSGQGANTIYF. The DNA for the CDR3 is TGTGCCAGCAGCGGACAGGGGGCAAACACCATATATTTT.

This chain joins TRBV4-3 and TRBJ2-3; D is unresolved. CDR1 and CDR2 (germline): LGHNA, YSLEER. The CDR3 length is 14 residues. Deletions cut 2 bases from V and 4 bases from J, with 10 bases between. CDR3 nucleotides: TGCGCCAGCAGCCAACAGACTCCGCCAGATACGCAGTATTTT. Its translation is CASSQQTPPDTQYF.

The CDR3 loop is CASSTTGGVSNYGYTF. Here the CDR3 DNA reads TGTGCCAGCTCAACTACAGGGGGCGTCTCTAACTATGGCTACACCTTC. The genes are TRBV18 and TRBJ1-2; TRBD1 agrees at 9 bases. V was clipped by 5 bases and J by 0 bases; unmatched bases: 7. This CDR3 contains 16 residues. Germline CDR1 is KGHSH and CDR2 is LQKENI.

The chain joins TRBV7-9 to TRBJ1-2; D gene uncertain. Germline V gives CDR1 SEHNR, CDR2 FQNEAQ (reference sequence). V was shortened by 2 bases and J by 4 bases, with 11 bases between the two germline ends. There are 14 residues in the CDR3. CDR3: CASSLNSPVYGYTF. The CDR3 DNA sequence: TGTGCCAGCAGCTTAAACAGCCCAGTCTATGGCTACACCTTC. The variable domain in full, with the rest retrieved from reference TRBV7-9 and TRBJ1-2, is DTGVSQNPRHKITKRGQNVTFRCDPISEHNRLYWYRQTLGQGPEFLTYFQNEAQLEKSRLLSDRFSAERPKGSFSTLEIQRTEQGDSAMYLCASSLNSPVYGYTFGSGTRLTVV.

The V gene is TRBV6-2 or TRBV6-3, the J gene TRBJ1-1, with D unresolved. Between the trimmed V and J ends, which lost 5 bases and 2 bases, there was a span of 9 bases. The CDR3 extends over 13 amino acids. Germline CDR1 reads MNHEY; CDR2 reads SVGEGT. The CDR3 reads CASSTTQNTEAFF. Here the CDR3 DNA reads TGTGCCAGCAGTACCACACAAAACACTGAAGCTTTCTTT.

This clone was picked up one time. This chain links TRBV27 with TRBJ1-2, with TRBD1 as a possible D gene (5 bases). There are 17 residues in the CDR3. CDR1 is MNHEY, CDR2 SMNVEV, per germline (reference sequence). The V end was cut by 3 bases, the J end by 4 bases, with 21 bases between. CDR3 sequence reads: CASSFLGTQGLFYGYTF. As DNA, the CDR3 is TGTGCCAGCAGTTTTCTGGGGACTCAAGGGTTATTCTATGGCTACACCTTC.

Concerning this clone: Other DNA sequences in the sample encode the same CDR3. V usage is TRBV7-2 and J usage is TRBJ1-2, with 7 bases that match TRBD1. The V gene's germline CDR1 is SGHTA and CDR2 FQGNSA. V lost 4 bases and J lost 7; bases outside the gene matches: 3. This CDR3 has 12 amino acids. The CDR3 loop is CASSSNRGGYTF. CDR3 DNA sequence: TGTGCCAGCAGCTCCAACAGGGGTGGCTACACCTTC.